This note documents a single TCR beta chain sequence. Antigen unknown. The data stem from a study of beta chain features in type 1 diabetes. One heparinised draw, averaging around 120 mL, was taken per donor. It was via CD45RO/CCR7/CD25/CD127/CD95/CD27 that CD4+ naive, central memory, regulatory and stem cell-like memory cells were sorted. CDR3 size: 16 residues. Germline assignment: CDR1 LGHNA and CDR2 YNFKEQ. V shed 4 bases, J shed 3 bases, and the junction held 9 bases outside the gene matches. Every bit of the isolated RNA underwent reverse transcription, so sequencing read expressed TCRB transcripts. The protocol was immunoSEQ multiplex PCR, while the TCRdb copy is restricted to in-frame clones and leaves out a portion. The table lists about half a million clones, 25% to 35% of them singletons. Regarding the study as a whole: Cells with high TCR expression could be over-represented by cDNA sequencing. Among patients, naive, central memory and Treg TCRB repertoires appeared more similar than among healthy donors.

The genes are TRBV4-2 and TRBJ1-5; TRBD1 aligns across 7 bases. Sequencing input: naive CD4+ T cells from blood. The receptor's source is a man between 18 and 29 years old in good health. As DNA, the CDR3 is TGTGCCAGCAGCCCTGGGGTAGGGACAGCCAATCAGCCCCAGCATTTT. It encodes CASSPGVGTANQPQHF.